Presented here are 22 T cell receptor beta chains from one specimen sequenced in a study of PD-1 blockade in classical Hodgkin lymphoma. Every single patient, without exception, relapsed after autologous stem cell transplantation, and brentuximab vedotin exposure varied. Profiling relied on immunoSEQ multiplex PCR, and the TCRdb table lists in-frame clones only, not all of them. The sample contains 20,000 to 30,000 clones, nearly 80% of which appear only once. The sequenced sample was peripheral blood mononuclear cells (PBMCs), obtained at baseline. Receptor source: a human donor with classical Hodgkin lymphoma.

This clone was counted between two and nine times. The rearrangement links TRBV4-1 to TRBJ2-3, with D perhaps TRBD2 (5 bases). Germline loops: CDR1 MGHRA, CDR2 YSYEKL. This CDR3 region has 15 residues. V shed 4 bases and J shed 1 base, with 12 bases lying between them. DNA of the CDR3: TGCGCCAGCAGCCCTCGGGGAATCGGCACAGATACGCAGTATTTT. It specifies CASSPRGIGTDTQYF.

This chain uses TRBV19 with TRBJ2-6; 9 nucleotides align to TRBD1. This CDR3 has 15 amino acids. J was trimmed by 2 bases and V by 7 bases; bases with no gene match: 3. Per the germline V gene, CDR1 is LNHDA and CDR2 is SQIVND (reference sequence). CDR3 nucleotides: TGTGCCAGTACCCGGACAGGGGCTGGGGCCAACGTCCTGACTTTC. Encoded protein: CASTRTGAGANVLTF.

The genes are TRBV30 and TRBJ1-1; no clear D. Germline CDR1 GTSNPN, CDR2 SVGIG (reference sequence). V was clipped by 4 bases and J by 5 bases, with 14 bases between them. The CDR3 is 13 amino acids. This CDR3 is CAWTVERRTEAFF. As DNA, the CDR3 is TGTGCCTGGACCGTGGAGAGGAGGACTGAAGCTTTCTTT.

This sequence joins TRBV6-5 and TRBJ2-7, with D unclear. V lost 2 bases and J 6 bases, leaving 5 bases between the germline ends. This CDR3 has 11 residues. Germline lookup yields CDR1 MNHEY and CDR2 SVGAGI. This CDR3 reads CASSYVGEQYF. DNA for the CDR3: TGTGCCAGCAGTTACGTAGGCGAGCAGTACTTC.

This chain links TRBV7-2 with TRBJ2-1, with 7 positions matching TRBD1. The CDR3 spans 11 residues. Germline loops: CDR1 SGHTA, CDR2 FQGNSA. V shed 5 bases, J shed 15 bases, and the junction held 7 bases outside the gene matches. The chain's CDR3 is CASSRDRVPFF. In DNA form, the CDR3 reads TGTGCCAGCAGCCGCGACAGGGTTCCGTTCTTC. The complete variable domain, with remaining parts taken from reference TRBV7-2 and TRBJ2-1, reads GAGVSQSPSNKVTEKGKDVELRCDPISGHTALYWYRQSLGQGLEFLIYFQGNSAPDKSGLPSDRFSAERTGGSVSTLTIQRTQQEDSAVYLCASSRDRVPFFGPGTRLTVL.

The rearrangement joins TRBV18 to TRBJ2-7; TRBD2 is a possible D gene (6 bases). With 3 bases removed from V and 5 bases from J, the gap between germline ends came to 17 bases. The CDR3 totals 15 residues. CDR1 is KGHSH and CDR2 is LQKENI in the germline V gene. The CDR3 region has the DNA TGTGCCAGCTCACCCACGGGTGGGGAGGCCCACGAGCAGTACTTC. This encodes CASSPTGGEAHEQYF.

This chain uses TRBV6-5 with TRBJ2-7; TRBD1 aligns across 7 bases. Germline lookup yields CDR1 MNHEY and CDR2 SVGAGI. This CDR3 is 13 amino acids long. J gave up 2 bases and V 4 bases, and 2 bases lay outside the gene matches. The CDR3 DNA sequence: TGTGCCAGCAGTTGGCAGGGGGCCTACGAGCAGTACTTC. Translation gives CASSWQGAYEQYF.

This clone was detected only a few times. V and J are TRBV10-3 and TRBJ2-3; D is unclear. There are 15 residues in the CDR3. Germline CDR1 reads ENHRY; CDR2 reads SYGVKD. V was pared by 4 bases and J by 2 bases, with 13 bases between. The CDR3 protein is CAISAEIRATDTQYF. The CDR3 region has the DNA TGTGCCATCAGTGCTGAGATCCGAGCCACAGATACGCAGTATTTT.

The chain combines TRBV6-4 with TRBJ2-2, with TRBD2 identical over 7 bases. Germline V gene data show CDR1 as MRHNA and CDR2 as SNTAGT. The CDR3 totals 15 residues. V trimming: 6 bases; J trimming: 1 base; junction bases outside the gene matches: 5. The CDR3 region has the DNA TGTGCCAGCAGACCCAGCGGGGTGAACACCGGGGAGCTGTTTTTT. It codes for CASRPSGVNTGELFF.

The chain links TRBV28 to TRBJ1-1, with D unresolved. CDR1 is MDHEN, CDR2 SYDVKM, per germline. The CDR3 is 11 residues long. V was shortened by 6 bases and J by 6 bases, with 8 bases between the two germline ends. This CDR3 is CASRGRPEAFF. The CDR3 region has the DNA TGTGCCAGCAGGGGCCGGCCTGAAGCTTTCTTT.

Here the CDR3 reads CASSSQGDSGANVLTF. CDR3 DNA: TGTGCCAGCAGCTCCCAAGGGGACTCTGGGGCCAACGTCCTGACTTTC. The V gene is TRBV9, the J gene TRBJ2-6, with D possibly being TRBD1 (5 bases). The V gene's germline CDR1 is SGDLS and CDR2 YYNGEE. Trimming left V 4 bases short and J 0 bases short, with 11 bases between. This CDR3 comprises 16 residues.

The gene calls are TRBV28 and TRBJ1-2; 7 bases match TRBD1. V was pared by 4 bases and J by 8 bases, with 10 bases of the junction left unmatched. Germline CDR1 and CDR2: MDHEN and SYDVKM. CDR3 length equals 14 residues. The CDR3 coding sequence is TGTGCCAGCAGTTCCCCAGACAGGGCGCAGGGCTACACCTTC. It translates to CASSSPDRAQGYTF.

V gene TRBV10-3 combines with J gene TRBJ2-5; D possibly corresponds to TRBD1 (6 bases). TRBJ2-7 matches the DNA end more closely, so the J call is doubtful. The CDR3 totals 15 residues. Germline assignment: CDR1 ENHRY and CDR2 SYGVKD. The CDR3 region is CAISESGTPTYEQYF. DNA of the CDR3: TGTGCCATCAGTGAGTCCGGGACACCAACCTACGAGCAGTACTTC.

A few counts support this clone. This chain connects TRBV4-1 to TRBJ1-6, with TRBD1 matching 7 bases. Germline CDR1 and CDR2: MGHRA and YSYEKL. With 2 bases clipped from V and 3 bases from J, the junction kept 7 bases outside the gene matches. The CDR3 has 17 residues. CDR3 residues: CASSQFTGVVYNSPLHF. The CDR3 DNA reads TGCGCCAGCAGCCAATTTACAGGGGTGGTCTATAATTCACCCCTCCACTTT.

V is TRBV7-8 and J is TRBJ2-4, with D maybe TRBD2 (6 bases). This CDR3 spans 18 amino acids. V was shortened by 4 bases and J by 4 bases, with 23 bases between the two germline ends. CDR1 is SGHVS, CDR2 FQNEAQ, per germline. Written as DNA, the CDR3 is TGTGCCAGCAGCTACCGGGACCCGGGAGATAATAGGAAAAACATTCAGTACTTC. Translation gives CASSYRDPGDNRKNIQYF.

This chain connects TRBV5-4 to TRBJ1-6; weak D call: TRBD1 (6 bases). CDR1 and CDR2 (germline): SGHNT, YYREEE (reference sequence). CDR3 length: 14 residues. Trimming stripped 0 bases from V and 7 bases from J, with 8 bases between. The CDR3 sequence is CASSLETGNSPLHF. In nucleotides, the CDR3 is TGTGCCAGCAGCTTGGAGACAGGCAATTCACCCCTCCACTTT.

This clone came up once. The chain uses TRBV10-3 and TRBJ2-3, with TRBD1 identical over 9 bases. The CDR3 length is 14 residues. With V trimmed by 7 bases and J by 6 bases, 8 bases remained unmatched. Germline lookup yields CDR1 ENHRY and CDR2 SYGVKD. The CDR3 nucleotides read TGTGCCATCACCCCGGGACAGGGTATGGATACGCAGTATTTT. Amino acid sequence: CAITPGQGMDTQYF.

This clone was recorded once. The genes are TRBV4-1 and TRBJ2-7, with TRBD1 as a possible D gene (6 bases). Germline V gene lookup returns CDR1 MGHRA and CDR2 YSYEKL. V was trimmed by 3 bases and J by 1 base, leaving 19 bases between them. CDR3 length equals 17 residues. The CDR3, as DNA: TGCGCCAGCAGCCAGTCGGACAGAATAACTACATCCTACGAGCAGTACTTC. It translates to CASSQSDRITTSYEQYF.

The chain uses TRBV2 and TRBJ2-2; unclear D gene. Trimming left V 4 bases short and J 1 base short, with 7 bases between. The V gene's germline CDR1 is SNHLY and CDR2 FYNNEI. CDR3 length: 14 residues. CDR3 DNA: TGTGCCAGCAGTGGCCTCATGAACACCGGGGAGCTGTTTTTT. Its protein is CASSGLMNTGELFF.

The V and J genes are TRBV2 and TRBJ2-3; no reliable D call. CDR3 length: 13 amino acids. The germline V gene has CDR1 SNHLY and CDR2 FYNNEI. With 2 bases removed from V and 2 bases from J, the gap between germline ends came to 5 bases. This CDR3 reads CASSEIFTDTQYF. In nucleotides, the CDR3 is TGTGCCAGCAGTGAAATATTCACAGATACGCAGTATTTT.

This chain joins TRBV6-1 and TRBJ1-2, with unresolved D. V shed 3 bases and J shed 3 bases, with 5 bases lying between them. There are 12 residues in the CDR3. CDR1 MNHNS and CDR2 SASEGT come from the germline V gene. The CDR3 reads CASSDRYYGYTF. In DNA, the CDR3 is TGTGCCAGCAGTGACAGGTACTATGGCTACACCTTC.

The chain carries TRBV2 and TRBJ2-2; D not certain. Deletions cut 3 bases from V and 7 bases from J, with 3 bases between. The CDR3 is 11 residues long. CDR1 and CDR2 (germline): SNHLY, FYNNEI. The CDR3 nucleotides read TGTGCCAGCAGTGATGGCGGGGAGCTGTTTTTT. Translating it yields CASSDGGELFF.